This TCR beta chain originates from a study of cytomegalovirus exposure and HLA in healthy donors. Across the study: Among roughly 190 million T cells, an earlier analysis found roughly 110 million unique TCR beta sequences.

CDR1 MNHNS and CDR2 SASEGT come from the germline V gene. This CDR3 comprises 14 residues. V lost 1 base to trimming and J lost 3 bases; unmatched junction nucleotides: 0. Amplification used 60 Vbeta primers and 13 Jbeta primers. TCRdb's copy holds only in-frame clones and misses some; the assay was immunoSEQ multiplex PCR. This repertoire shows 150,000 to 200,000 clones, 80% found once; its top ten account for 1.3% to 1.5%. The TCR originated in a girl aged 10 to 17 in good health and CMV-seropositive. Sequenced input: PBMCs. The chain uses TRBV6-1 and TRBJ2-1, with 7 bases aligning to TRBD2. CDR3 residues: CASSEVAGYNEQFF. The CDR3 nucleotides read TGTGCCAGCAGTGAAGTAGCGGGCTACAATGAGCAGTTCTTC.